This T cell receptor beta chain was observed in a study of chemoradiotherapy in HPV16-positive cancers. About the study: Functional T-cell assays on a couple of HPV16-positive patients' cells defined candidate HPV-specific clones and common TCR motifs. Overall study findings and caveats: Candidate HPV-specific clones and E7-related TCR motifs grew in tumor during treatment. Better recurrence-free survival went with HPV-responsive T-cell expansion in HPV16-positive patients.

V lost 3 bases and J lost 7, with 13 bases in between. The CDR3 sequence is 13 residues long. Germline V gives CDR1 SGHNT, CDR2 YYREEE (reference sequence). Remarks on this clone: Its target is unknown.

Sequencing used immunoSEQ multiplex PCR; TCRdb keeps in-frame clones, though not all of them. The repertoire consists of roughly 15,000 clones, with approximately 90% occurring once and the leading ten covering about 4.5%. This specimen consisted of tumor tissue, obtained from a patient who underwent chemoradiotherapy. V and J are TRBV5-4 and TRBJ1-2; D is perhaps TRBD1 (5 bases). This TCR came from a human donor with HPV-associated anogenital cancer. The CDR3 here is CASSYYGGGGYTF. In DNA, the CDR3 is TGTGCCAGCAGCTACTACGGGGGAGGTGGCTACACCTTC.